The entry that follows covers one T cell receptor beta chain sequence. Its target is not known. This sample is part of a study of T cell responses to AZD1222 COVID-19 vaccine. Study results and limitations: Along spike, vaccine-associated CD4 TCRs were found throughout, with dominance at 160-218 and 743-854. Just a handful of AZD1222 recipients were seropositive at baseline.

The table came from immunoSEQ multiplex PCR; TCRdb's copy has only in-frame clones and leaves some out. Of 100,000 to 150,000 clones detected, about 86% appear once; the ten largest clones hold approximately 12%. The CDR3 totals 15 residues. Per germline, CDR1 MNHEY and CDR2 SVGAGI. The V gene lost 6 bases and the J gene lost 5 bases, with 14 bases spanning the gap. The sequence was obtained from an adult in good health. The specimen comprised peripheral blood, sampled on day 0 of AZD1222 vaccination. The rearrangement joins TRBV6-5 to TRBJ1-6, with D possibly TRBD1 on 6 matching bases. CDR3 in amino acids: CASRPIQGNNSPLHF. CDR3 DNA sequence: TGTGCCAGCAGGCCAATACAGGGAAATAATTCACCCCTCCACTTT.